This TCR beta chain was identified during a study of yellow fever vaccine responses in identical twins. Broader study findings: Reportedly, twins' vaccine T cell responses looked partly convergent and partly personalized.

CDR1 and CDR2 from the germline V gene are PRHDT and FYEKMQ (reference sequence). V gave up 8 bases and J gave up 8 bases; unmatched junction bases: 11. The length of the CDR3 is 14 residues. TCRdb reprocessed the RT-PCR reads with MiXCR, giving one entry per CDR3 protein. The sample consists of about 21,000 distinct CDR3 sequences, under 85% of them appearing once. Concerning this clonotype itself: Its matching antigen is unknown.

This TCR was recovered from a woman between 18 and 29 years old who received the yellow fever vaccine. V gene TRBV13 combines with J gene TRBJ2-1; 8 positions match TRBD2. Specimen: T cells from blood (PBMCs), unsorted or a sorted subset (not recorded which), collected before or after yellow fever vaccination (not recorded which). The CDR3 bases are TGTGCCAGCCTTAGGCCTAGCGGGTGGGATGAGCAGTTCTTC. It yields the protein CASLRPSGWDEQFF.